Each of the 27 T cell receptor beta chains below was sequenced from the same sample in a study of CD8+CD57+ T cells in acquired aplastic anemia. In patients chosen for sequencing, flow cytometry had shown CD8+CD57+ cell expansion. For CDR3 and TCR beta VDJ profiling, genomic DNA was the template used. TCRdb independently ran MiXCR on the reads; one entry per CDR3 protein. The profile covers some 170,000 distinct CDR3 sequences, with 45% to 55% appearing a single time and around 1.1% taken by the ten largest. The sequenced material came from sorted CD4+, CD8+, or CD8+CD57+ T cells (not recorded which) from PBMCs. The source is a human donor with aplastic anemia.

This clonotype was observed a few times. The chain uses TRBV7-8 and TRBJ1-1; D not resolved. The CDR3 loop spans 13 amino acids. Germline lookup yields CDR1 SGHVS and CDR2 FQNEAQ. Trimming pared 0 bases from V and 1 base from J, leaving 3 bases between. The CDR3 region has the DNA TGTGCCAGCAGCTTAGCTCCGAACACTGAAGCTTTCTTT. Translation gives CASSLAPNTEAFF.

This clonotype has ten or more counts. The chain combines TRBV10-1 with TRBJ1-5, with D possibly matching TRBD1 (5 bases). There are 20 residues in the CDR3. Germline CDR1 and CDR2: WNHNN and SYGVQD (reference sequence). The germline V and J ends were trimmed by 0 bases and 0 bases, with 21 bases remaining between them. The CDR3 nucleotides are TGCGCCAGCAGTGAGTCGAGCGACGGGACGGCGCGATATAGCAATCAGCCCCAGCATTTT. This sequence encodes CASSESSDGTARYSNQPQHF.

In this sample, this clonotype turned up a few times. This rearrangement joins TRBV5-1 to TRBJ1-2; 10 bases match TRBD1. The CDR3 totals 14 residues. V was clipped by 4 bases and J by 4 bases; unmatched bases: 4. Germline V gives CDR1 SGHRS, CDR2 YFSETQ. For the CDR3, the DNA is TGCGCCAGCAGCAGGACAGGGGGTACCTATGGCTACACCTTC. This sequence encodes CASSRTGGTYGYTF.

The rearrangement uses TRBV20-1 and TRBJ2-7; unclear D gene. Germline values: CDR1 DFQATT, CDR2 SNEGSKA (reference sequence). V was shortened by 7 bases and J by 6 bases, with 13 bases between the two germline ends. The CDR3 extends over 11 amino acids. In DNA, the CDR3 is TGCAGTGGGGCGGTCACGGGCGAGCAGTACTTC. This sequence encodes CSGAVTGEQYF.

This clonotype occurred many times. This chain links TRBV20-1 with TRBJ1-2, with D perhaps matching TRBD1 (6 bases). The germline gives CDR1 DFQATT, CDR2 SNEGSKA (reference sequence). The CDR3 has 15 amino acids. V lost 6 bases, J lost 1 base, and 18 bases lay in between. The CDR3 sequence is CSATGTQGFNYGYTF. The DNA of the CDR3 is TGCAGTGCCACCGGGACGCAGGGGTTTAACTATGGCTACACCTTC.

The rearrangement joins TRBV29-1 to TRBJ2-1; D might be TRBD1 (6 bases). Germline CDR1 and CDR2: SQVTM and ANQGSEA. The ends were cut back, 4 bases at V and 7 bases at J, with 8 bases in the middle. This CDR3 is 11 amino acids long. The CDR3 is CSVGRGNEQFF. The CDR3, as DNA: TGCAGCGTTGGAAGGGGGAATGAGCAGTTCTTC.

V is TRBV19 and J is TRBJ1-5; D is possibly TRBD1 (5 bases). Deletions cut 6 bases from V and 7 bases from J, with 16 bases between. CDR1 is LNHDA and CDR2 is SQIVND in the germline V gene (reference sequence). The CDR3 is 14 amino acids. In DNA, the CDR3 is TGTGCCAGTAGGAGCGGGGGTTTCAGACAGCCCCAGCATTTT. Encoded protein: CASRSGGFRQPQHF.

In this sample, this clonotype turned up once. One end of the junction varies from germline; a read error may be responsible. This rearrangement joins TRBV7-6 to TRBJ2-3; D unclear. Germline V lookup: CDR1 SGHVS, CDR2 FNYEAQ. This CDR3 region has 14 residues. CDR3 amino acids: CASSFWTRTDTRYF. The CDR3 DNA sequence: TGTGCCAGCAGCTTTTGGACGCGCACAGATACGCGGTATTTT.

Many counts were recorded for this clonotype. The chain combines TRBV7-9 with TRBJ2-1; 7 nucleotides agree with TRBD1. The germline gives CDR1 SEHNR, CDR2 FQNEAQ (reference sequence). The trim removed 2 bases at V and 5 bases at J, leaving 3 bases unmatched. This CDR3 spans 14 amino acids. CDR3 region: CASSLKGAHNEQFF. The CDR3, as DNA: TGTGCCAGCAGCTTAAAGGGGGCTCACAATGAGCAGTTCTTC.

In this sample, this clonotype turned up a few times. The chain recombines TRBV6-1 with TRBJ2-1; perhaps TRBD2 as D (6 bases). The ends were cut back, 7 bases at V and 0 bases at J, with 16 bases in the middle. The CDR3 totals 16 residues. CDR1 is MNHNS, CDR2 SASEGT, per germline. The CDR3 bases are TGTGCCAGCATTGGAAGGGCCGGGAGCTCCTACAATGAGCAGTTCTTC. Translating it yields CASIGRAGSSYNEQFF.

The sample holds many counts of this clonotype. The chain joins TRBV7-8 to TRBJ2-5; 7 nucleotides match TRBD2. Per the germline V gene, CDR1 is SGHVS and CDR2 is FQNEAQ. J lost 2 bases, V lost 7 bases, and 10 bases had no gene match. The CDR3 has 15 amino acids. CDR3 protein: CASTPWGGGQETQYF. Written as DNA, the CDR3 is TGTGCCAGCACCCCCTGGGGGGGGGGACAAGAGACCCAGTACTTC.

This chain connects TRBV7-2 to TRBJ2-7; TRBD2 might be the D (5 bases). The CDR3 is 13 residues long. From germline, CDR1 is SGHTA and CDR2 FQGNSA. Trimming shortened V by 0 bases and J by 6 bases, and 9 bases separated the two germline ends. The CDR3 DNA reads TGTGCCAGCAGCTTAGCGGGAGACGGCGAGCAGTACTTC. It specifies CASSLAGDGEQYF.

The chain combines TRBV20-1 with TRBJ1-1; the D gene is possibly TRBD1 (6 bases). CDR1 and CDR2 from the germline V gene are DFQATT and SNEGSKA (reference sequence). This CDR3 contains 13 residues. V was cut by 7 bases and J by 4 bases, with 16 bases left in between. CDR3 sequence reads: CSVKGGEVTEAFF. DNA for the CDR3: TGCAGTGTTAAAGGGGGTGAGGTCACTGAAGCTTTCTTT.

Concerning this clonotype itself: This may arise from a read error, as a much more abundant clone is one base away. DNA for the CDR3: TGTGCCAGCAGCATATCGGCCTTTGGAAACACCATATATTTT. Protein: CASSISAFGNTIYF. The chain recombines TRBV9 with TRBJ1-3; D is undetermined. V was pared by 4 bases and J by 3 bases, with 11 bases between. Germline V lookup: CDR1 SGDLS, CDR2 YYNGEE. The CDR3 is 14 residues long.

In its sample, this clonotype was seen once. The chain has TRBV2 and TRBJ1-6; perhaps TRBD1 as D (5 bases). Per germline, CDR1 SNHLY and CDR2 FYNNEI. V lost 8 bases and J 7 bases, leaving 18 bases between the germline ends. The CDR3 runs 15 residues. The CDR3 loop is CASEGYGDGNSPLHF. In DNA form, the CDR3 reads TGTGCCAGCGAGGGGTACGGGGATGGGAATTCACCCCTCCACTTT.

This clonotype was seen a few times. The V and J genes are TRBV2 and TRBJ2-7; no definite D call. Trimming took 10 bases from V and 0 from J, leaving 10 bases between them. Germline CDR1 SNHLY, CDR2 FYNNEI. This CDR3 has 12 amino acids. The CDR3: CATQDRSYEQYF. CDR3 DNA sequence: TGTGCCACCCAGGACCGCTCCTACGAGCAGTACTTC.

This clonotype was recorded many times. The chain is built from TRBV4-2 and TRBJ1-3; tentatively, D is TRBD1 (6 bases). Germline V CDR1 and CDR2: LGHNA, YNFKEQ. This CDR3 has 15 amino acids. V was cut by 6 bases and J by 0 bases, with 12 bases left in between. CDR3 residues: CASRETGSSGNTIYF. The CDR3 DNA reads TGTGCCAGCAGGGAGACAGGTTCCTCTGGAAACACCATATATTTT.

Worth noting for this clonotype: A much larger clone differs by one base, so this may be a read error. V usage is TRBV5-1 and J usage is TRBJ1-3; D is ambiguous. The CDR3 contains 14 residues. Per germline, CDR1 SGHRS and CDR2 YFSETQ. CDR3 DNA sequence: TGCGCCAACAGCTTGGTTGGGCGTGAAAACACCATATATTTT. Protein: CANSLVGRENTIYF.

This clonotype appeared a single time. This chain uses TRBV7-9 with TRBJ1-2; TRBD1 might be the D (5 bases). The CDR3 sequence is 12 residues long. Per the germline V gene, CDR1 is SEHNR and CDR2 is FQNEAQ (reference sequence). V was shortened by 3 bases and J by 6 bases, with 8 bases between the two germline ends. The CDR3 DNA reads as TGTGCCAGCAGCTTTCAGGGAGATGGCTACACCTTC. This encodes CASSFQGDGYTF.

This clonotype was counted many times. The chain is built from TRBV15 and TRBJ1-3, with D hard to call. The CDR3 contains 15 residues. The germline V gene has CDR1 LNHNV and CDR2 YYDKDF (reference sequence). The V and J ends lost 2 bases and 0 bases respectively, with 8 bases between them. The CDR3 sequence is CATSRQAYSGNTIYF. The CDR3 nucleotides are TGTGCCACCAGCAGACAGGCCTACTCTGGAAACACCATATATTTT.

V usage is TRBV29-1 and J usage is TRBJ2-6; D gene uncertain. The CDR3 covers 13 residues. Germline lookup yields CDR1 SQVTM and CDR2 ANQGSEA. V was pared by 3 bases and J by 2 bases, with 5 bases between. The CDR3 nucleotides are TGCAGCGTTGATCTCACTGGGGCCAACGTCCTGACTTTC. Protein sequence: CSVDLTGANVLTF.

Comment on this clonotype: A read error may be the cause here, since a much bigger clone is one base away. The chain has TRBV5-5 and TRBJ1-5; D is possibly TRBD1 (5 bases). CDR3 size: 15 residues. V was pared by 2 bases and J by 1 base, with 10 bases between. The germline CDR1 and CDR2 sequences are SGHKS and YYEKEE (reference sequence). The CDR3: CASSLGATSNQPQHF. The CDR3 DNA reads TGTGCCAGCAGCTTAGGGGCCACAAGCAATCAGCCCCAGCATTTT.

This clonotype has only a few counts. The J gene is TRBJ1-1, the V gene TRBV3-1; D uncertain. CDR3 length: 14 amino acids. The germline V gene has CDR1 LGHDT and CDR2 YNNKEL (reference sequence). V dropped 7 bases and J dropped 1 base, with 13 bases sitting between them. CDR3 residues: CASTRGLWNTEAFF. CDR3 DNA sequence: TGTGCCAGCACCCGAGGACTCTGGAACACTGAAGCTTTCTTT. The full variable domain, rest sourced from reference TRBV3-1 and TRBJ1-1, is DTAVSQTPKYLVTQMGNDKSIKCEQNLGHDTMYWYKQDSKKFLKIMFSYNNKELIINETVPNRFSPKSPDKAHLNLHINSLELGDSAVYFCASTRGLWNTEAFFGQGTRLTVV.

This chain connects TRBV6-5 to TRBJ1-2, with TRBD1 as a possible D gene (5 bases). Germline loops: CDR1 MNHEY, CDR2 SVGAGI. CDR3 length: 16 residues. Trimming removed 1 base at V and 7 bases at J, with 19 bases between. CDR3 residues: CASSYYIQTARGGYTF. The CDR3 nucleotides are TGTGCCAGCAGTTACTATATCCAGACAGCCCGAGGTGGCTACACCTTC.

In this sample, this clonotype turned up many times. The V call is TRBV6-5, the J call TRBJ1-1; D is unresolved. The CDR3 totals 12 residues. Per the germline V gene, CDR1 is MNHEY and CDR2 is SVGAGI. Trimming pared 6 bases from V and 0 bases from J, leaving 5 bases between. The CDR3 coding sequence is TGTGCCAGCAGAAGGTTGAACACTGAAGCTTTCTTT. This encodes CASRRLNTEAFF.

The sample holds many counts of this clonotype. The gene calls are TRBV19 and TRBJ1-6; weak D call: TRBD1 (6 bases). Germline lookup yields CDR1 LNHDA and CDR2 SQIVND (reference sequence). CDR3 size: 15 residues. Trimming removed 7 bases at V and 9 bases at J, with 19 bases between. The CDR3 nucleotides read TGTGCCAGTACCCCGCGGGGGGGGCTCGGTTCACCCCTCCACTTT. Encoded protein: CASTPRGGLGSPLHF.

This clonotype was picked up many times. CDR3 coding DNA: TGCGCCAGCAGTGAGTCGGGGGTCTCCCCGCAGTATTTT. It yields the protein CASSESGVSPQYF. The J gene is TRBJ2-3, the V gene TRBV10-1; the D call may be TRBD1 or TRBD2 (5 bases each). Germline V lookup: CDR1 WNHNN, CDR2 SYGVQD (reference sequence). The CDR3 length is 13 residues. The ends were cut back, 0 bases at V and 10 bases at J, with 11 bases in the middle.